This section outlines one T cell receptor (beta chain) sequence together with its context. Its specificity is not known. These data come from a study of T cells in Graves' hyperthyroidism and ophthalmopathy. Study-level findings and limits: Researchers report that a 13 V-J model separated ophthalmopathy from stable hyperthyroidism.

Template material for amplifying TCR beta CDR3 regions consisted of RNA transcripts. The HTBI set primed first-round TCR CDR3 RT-PCR. TCRdb called the multiplex PCR reads again in MiXCR, with one record for every CDR3 protein. Among 200,000 to 250,000 distinct CDR3 sequences listed, approximately 16% were seen once. Germline trimming cut 5 bases from V and 9 bases from J; bases unmatched to any gene: 5. Germline CDR1 reads SGHAT; CDR2 reads FQNNGV. The CDR3 is 14 residues long. The sequence was collected from a woman between 18 and 29 years old with Graves' ophthalmopathy. Sequencing used blood. The rearrangement links TRBV11-2 to TRBJ2-1; TRBD2 matches 12 bases. The CDR3 region is CASSRGTSGREQFF. Here the CDR3 DNA reads TGTGCCAGCAGCAGAGGGACTAGCGGGCGTGAGCAGTTCTTC.